This entry is about one TCR beta chain. Its cognate antigen is unknown. The sample comes from a study of CD8+ T cells in alopecia areata. Across the study: Oral tofacitinib (5 to 10 mg twice daily) was administered to treated patients. By percentage of affected scalp area, the severity of treated patients was scored. Regarding the study as a whole: Higher clonality and more expanded CD8+ clones appeared in lesional than normal scalp.

Treatment indicated: oral pan-JAK inhibitor, 5-10 mg twice daily. Lesional scalp tissue (obtained by punch biopsy) and peripheral blood were collected from alopecia areata patients. Extracted from the samples, RNA was reverse transcribed into cDNA to serve as the sequencing template. Profiling relied on immunoSEQ multiplex PCR, and the TCRdb table lists in-frame clones only, not all of them. This sample yields some 44,000 clones, of which more than 90% are seen a single time; approximately 17% belongs to the top ten. Sequencing used CD8+ T cells sorted from blood, obtained at week 24, from a patient treated with tofacitinib. This sequence originates from a human donor with alopecia areata.

CDR3 residues: CSVIQGSQPQHF. CDR3 DNA: TGCAGCGTGATACAGGGTTCCCAGCCCCAGCATTTT. This chain joins TRBV29-1 and TRBJ1-5, with D perhaps TRBD1 (6 bases). In germline, CDR1 is SQVTM, CDR2 ANQGSEA. The V gene lost 6 bases and the J gene lost 7 bases, with 13 bases spanning the gap. The CDR3 covers 12 residues.